This entry lists 22 T cell receptor beta chains sequenced from one sample in a study of STAT3 mutations in large granular lymphocyte leukemia. Study observations and caveats: At least one immunodominant TCR beta clonotype appeared in every T-cell large granular lymphocyte leukemia patient.

These TCRs are of unknown antigen specificity. The protocol was immunoSEQ multiplex PCR, while the TCRdb copy is restricted to in-frame clones and leaves out a portion. The data hold 17,000 or so clones, with roughly 90% observed a single time. Sequenced sample: peripheral blood mononuclear cells. The receptors were sampled from a man in his sixties with T-cell large granular lymphocyte leukemia. Some clones in this sample may be carry-over from other donors' samples.

The rearrangement links TRBV6-5 to TRBJ1-2; D gene uncertain. V gave up 4 bases and J gave up 7 bases, with 16 bases separating them. CDR3 length: 14 residues. Germline values: CDR1 MNHEY, CDR2 SVGAGI. CDR3 sequence reads: CASSFRTGRSGYTF. For the CDR3, the DNA is TGTGCCAGCAGTTTCCGTACGGGCCGAAGTGGCTACACCTTC.

The V gene is TRBV19, the J gene TRBJ1-3; no clear D. The V gene's germline CDR1 is LNHDA and CDR2 SQIVND (reference sequence). The CDR3 is 13 amino acids. The V end lost 3 bases, the J end lost 4 bases, and 7 bases lay between the germline ends. The CDR3 DNA sequence: TGTGCCAGTAGTATGAGGGCCGGAAACACCATATATTTT. Residues: CASSMRAGNTIYF.

The chain carries TRBV4-3 and TRBJ2-2; D unclear. The CDR3 length is 17 residues. The germline V and J ends were trimmed by 1 base and 0 bases, with 12 bases remaining between them. Germline lookup yields CDR1 LGHNA and CDR2 YSLEER. This chain's CDR3 is CASSQAPSGTNTGELFF. Written as DNA, the CDR3 is TGCGCCAGCAGCCAAGCTCCATCCGGAACGAACACCGGGGAGCTGTTTTTT.

CDR3 sequence reads: CASSPGWDEKLFF. CDR3 coding DNA: TGTGCCAGCAGCCCAGGGTGGGACGAAAAACTGTTTTTT. The chain uses TRBV7-8 and TRBJ1-4, with a tentative D call TRBD1 (5 bases). V was trimmed by 5 bases and J by 8 bases, leaving 12 bases between them. This CDR3 comprises 13 residues. Germline CDR1 and CDR2: SGHVS and FQNEAQ.

The chain joins TRBV5-1 to TRBJ1-1; perhaps TRBD1 as D (5 bases). The CDR3 runs 13 residues. Germline V gene data show CDR1 as SGHRS and CDR2 as YFSETQ. With 4 bases removed from V and 1 base from J, the gap between germline ends came to 8 bases. In DNA form, the CDR3 reads TGCGCCAGCAGCAGGGACCCGAACACTGAAGCTTTCTTT. As protein: CASSRDPNTEAFF.

The V gene is TRBV11-3, the J gene TRBJ1-2, with D perhaps matching TRBD1 (6 bases). The CDR3 has 15 residues. V was pared by 8 bases and J by 7 bases, with 23 bases between. Germline V gene sequence: CDR1 SGHNT, CDR2 YENEEA. CDR3 sequence reads: CASPSPGAQRGGYTF. CDR3 sequence (DNA): TGTGCCAGCCCCTCACCGGGGGCTCAGAGGGGTGGCTACACCTTC.

This rearrangement joins TRBV5-1 to TRBJ2-3; 7 nucleotides align to TRBD1. With 0 bases clipped from V and 3 bases from J, the junction kept 1 base outside the gene matches. CDR1 is SGHRS and CDR2 is YFSETQ in the germline V gene. There are 14 residues in the CDR3. The chain's CDR3 is CASSLDRGTDTQYF. CDR3 nucleotide sequence: TGCGCCAGCAGCTTGGACAGGGGTACAGATACGCAGTATTTT.

V is TRBV11-2 and J is TRBJ2-7; D gene ambiguous. V lost 0 bases and J lost 2, with 8 bases in between. CDR1 and CDR2 from the germline V gene are SGHAT and FQNNGV. The CDR3 is made up of 14 amino acids. CDR3 sequence: CASSLDLLAYEQYF. The CDR3 DNA follows: TGTGCCAGCAGCTTAGATTTGCTAGCCTACGAGCAGTACTTC. The variable domain in full, with the rest retrieved from reference TRBV11-2 and TRBJ2-7, is EAGVAQSPRYKIIEKRQSVAFWCNPISGHATLYWYQQILGQGPKLLIQFQNNGVVDDSQLPKDRFSAERLKGVDSTLKIQPAKLEDSAVYLCASSLDLLAYEQYFGPGTRLTVT.

This clone was seen a few times. The CDR3 reads CASRAHRGEGNQPQHF. The CDR3, as DNA: TGTGCCAGCAGAGCACACAGGGGCGAGGGCAATCAGCCCCAGCATTTT. The rearrangement uses TRBV2 and TRBJ1-5, with 7 bases aligning to TRBD1. J gave up 2 bases and V 6 bases, and 10 bases lay outside the gene matches. Looked up from germline, CDR1 is SNHLY and CDR2 is FYNNEI. CDR3 length: 16 residues.

This clone was recorded once. The chain carries TRBV7-9 and TRBJ2-2; D is perhaps TRBD2 (5 bases). There are 15 residues in the CDR3. V lost 5 bases, J lost 5 bases, and 15 bases lay in between. The germline gives CDR1 SEHNR, CDR2 FQNEAQ (reference sequence). The CDR3 loop reads CASSRGDTSTGELFF. The CDR3 DNA is TGTGCCAGCAGCCGGGGTGACACTTCAACCGGGGAGCTGTTTTTT.

This chain links TRBV7-9 with TRBJ2-3; tentatively, D is TRBD2 (7 bases). CDR1 and CDR2 (germline): SEHNR, FQNEAQ (reference sequence). The CDR3 extends over 14 amino acids. V lost 3 bases, J lost 5 bases, and 12 bases lay in between. The CDR3 is CASSFGGAEDTQYF. The CDR3, as DNA: TGTGCCAGCAGCTTTGGGGGGGCGGAAGATACGCAGTATTTT.

This rearrangement joins TRBV7-9 to TRBJ2-3; 12 nucleotides line up with TRBD1. V shed 0 bases and J 2 bases; nucleotides not matched to a gene: 3. The CDR3 extends over 17 amino acids. The germline gives CDR1 SEHNR, CDR2 FQNEAQ (reference sequence). This CDR3 is CASSLAGTGGTTDTQYF. The CDR3 bases are TGTGCCAGCAGCTTAGCCGGGACAGGGGGCACCACAGATACGCAGTATTTT.

The rearrangement joins TRBV18 to TRBJ2-5; D unresolved. CDR3 size: 12 residues. Trimming cost V 2 bases and J 5 bases, with 6 bases left between them. The germline gives CDR1 KGHSH, CDR2 LQKENI. DNA for the CDR3: TGTGCCAGCTCACCAGGGGTGGAGACCCAGTACTTC. Its protein is CASSPGVETQYF. Drawing the rest from reference TRBV18 and TRBJ2-5, the complete variable domain is NAGVMQNPRHLVRRRGQEARLRCSPMKGHSHVYWYRQLPEEGLKFMVYLQKENIIDESGMPKERFSAEFPKEGPSILRIQQVVRGDSAAYFCASSPGVETQYFGPGTRLLVL.

The genes are TRBV5-1 and TRBJ2-2, with D uncertain. Per the germline V gene, CDR1 is SGHRS and CDR2 is YFSETQ. Trimming cost V 0 bases and J 8 bases, with 5 bases left between them. The CDR3 sequence is 12 residues long. In DNA, the CDR3 is TGCGCCAGCAGCTTGGAGGTTGGGGAGCTGTTTTTT. Translating gives CASSLEVGELFF. Together with reference TRBV5-1 and TRBJ2-2, the CDR3 gives the full variable domain: KAGVTQTPRYLIKTRGQQVTLSCSPISGHRSVSWYQQTPGQGLQFLFEYFSETQRNKGNFPGRFSGRQFSNSRSEMNVSTLELGDSALYLCASSLEVGELFFGEGSRLTVL.

V and J are TRBV29-1 and TRBJ2-1; 15 nucleotides align to TRBD2. Trimming at V came to 6 bases and at J to 4 bases, leaving 4 bases not matched to a gene. The germline CDR1 and CDR2 sequences are SQVTM and ANQGSEA. This CDR3 spans 15 amino acids. The CDR3 region is CSVSGLAGGYNEQFF. The DNA of the CDR3 is TGCAGCGTCTCGGGACTAGCGGGAGGTTACAATGAGCAGTTCTTC.

The chain carries TRBV30 and TRBJ2-7, with D possibly being TRBD2 (5 bases). CDR1 and CDR2 (germline): GTSNPN, SVGIG (reference sequence). The CDR3 is 13 amino acids. V was cut by 0 bases and J by 3 bases, with 9 bases left in between. In DNA, the CDR3 is TGTGCCTGGAGTGTTCGCGGGCGCTACGAGCAGTACTTC. Its protein product is CAWSVRGRYEQYF.

CDR3 loop: CASSKGLAGAETQYF. The CDR3 DNA is TGTGCCAGCAGCAAGGGACTAGCGGGAGCAGAGACCCAGTACTTC. The V and J genes are TRBV7-2 and TRBJ2-5, with 14 bases aligning to TRBD2. Germline values: CDR1 SGHTA, CDR2 FQGNSA. The length of the CDR3 is 15 residues. Losses at the gene ends were 5 bases for V and 4 bases for J; bases not matched to a gene: 3.

This chain links TRBV29-1 with TRBJ2-1; 10 nucleotides align to TRBD2. The CDR3 covers 15 residues. CDR1 is SQVTM, CDR2 ANQGSEA, per germline. The V segment lost 6 bases and the J segment 1 base; nucleotides outside the gene matches: 6. CDR3 protein: CSVDRAGGSYNEQFF. Here the CDR3 DNA reads TGCAGCGTGGATAGAGCGGGAGGGTCCTACAATGAGCAGTTCTTC.

The chain joins TRBV7-9 to TRBJ2-1; 9 bases fit TRBD2. V lost 1 base to trimming and J lost 8 bases; unmatched junction nucleotides: 9. There are 16 residues in the CDR3. CDR1 is SEHNR and CDR2 is FQNEAQ in the germline V gene (reference sequence). CDR3 DNA: TGTGCCAGCAGCTTAGACGAGGCGGGAGGGCCCCATGAGCAGTTCTTC. It codes for CASSLDEAGGPHEQFF.

The chain recombines TRBV4-3 with TRBJ2-2; D is undetermined. Looked up from germline, CDR1 is LGHNA and CDR2 is YSLEER. The CDR3 runs 17 residues. Trimming pared 1 base from V and 1 base from J, leaving 13 bases between. The CDR3 bases are TGCGCCAGCAGCCAAGGGGTACCGGGTGGGAACACCGGGGAGCTGTTTTTT. This codes for CASSQGVPGGNTGELFF.

Comment on this clone: A junction boundary mismatches the germline segment, possibly from a read error. V and J are TRBV10-3 and TRBJ2-3; 9 bases map to TRBD1. In germline, CDR1 is ENHRY, CDR2 SYGVKD. There are 15 residues in the CDR3. The CDR3, as DNA: TGTGCCATCAGTGAGTTGGACAGGGGAACAGTTACGCAGTATTTT. Encoded protein: CAISELDRGTVTQYF.

This rearrangement joins TRBV5-4 to TRBJ2-4; tentative D call: TRBD1 (6 bases). The CDR3 contains 14 residues. Deletions cut 6 bases from V and 1 base from J, with 11 bases between. From germline, CDR1 is SGHNT and CDR2 YYREEE (reference sequence). CDR3 nucleotides: TGTGCCAGCAACAGGGCCGGGGCCAAAAACATTCAGTACTTC. Residues: CASNRAGAKNIQYF.